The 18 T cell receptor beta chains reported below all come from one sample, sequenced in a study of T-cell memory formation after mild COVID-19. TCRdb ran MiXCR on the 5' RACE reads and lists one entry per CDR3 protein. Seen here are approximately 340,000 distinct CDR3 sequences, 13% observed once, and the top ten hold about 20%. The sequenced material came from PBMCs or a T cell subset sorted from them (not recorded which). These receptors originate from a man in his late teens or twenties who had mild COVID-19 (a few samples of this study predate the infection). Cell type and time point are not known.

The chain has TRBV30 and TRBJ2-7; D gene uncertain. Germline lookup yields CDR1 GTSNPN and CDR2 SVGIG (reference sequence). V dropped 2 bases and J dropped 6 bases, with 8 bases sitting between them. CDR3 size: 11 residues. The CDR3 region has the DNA TGTGCCTGGAGTACAAGTTTCGAGCAGTACTTC. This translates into CAWSTSFEQYF.

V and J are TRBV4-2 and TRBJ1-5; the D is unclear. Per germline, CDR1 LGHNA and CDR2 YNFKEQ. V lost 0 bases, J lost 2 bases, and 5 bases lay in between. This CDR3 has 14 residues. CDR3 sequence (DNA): TGTGCCAGCAGCCAAGATCCAGGCAATCAGCCCCAGCATTTT. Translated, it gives CASSQDPGNQPQHF.

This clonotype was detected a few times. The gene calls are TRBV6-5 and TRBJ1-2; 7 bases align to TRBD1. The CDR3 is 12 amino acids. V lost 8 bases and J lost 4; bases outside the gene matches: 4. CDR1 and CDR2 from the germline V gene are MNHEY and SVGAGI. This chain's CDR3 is CASGRDSYGYTF. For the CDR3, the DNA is TGTGCCAGCGGCCGGGACAGCTATGGCTACACCTTC.

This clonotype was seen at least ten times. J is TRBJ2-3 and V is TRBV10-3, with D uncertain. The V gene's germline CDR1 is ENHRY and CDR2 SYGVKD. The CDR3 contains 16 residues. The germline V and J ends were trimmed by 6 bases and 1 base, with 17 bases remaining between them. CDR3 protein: CAIRPSNCCRTDTQYF. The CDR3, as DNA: TGTGCCATCAGGCCCTCCAACTGTTGTCGCACAGATACGCAGTATTTT.

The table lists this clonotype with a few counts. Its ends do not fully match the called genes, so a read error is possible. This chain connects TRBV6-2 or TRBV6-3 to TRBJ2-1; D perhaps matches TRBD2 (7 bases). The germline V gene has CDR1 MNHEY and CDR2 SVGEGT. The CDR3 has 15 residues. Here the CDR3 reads CATSSEGGPYNEQFF. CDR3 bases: TGTGCCACCAGTTCGGAGGGGGGGCCCTACAATGAGCAGTTCTTC.

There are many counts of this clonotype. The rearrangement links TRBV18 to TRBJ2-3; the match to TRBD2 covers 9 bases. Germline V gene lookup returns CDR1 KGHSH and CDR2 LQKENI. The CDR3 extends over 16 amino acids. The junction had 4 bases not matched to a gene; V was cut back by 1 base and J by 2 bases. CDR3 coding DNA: TGTGCCAGCTCACCACTGCGGGGGGGTTCCACAGATACGCAGTATTTT. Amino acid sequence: CASSPLRGGSTDTQYF.

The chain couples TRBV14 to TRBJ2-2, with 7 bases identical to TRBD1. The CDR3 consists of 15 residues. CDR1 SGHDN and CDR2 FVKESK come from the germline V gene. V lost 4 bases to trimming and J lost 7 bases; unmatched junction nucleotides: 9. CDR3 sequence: CASSPYTGVHGELFF. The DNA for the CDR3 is TGTGCCAGCAGCCCCTACACAGGGGTCCACGGGGAGCTGTTTTTT.

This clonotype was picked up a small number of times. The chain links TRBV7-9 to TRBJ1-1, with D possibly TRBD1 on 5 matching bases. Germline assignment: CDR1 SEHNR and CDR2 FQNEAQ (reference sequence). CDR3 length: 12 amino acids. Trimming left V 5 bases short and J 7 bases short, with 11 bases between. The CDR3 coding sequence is TGTGCCAGCAGCCGCGTCGGACATGAAGCTTTCTTT. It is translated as CASSRVGHEAFF.

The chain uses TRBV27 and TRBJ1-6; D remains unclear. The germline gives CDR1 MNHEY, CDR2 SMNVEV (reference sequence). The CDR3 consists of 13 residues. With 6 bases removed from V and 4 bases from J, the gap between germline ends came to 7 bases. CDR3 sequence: CASRNGYNSPLHF. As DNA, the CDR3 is TGTGCCAGCAGAAACGGGTATAATTCACCCCTCCACTTT.

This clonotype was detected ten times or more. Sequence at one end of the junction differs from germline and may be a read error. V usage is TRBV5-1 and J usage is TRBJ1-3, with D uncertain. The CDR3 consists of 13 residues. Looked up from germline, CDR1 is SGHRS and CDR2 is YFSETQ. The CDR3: CASSSYSGNTIYF. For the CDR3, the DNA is TGTGCCAGCAGCTCTTACTCTGGAAACACCATATATTTT.

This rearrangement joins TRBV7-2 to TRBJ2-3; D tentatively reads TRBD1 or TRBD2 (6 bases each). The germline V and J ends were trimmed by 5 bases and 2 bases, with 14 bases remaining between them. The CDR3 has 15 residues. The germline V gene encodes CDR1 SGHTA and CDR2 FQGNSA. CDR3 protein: CASSVYRGPTDTQYF. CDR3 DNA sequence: TGTGCCAGCAGCGTTTACCGGGGGCCCACAGATACGCAGTATTTT.

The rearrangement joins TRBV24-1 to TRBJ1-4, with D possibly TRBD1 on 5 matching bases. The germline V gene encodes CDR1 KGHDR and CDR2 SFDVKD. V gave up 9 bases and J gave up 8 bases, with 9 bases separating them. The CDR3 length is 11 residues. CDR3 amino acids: CATESGEKLFF. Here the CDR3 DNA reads TGTGCCACCGAATCAGGGGAAAAACTGTTTTTT.

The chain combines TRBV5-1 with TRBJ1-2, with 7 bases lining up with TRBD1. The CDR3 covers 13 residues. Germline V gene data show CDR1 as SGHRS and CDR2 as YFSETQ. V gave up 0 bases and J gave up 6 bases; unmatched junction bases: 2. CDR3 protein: CASSLETGNGYTF. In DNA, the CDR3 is TGCGCCAGCAGCTTGGAGACAGGGAATGGCTACACCTTC.

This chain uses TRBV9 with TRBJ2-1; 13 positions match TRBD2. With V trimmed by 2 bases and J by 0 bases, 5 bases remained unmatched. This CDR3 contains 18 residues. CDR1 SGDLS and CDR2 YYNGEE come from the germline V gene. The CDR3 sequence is CASSVGLAGVSSYNEQFF. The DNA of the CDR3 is TGTGCCAGCAGCGTTGGACTAGCGGGGGTAAGCTCCTACAATGAGCAGTTCTTC.

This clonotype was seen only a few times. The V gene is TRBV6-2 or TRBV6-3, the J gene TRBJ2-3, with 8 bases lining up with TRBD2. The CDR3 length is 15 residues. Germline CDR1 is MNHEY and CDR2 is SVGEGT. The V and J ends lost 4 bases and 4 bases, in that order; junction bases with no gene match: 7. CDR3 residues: CASSSPGLVADTQYF. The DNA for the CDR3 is TGTGCCAGCAGTTCCCCGGGACTAGTGGCAGATACGCAGTATTTT.

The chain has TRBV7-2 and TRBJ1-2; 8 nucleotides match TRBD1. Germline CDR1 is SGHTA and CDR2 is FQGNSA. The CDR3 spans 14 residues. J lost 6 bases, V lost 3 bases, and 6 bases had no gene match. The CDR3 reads CASSLSGGRDGYTF. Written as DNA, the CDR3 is TGTGCCAGCAGCTTGTCAGGGGGCAGAGATGGCTACACCTTC.

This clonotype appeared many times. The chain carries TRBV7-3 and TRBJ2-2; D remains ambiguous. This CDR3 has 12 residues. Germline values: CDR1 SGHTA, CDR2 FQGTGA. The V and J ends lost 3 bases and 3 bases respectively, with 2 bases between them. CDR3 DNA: TGTGCCAGCAGCTTCTACACCGGGGAGCTGTTTTTT. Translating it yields CASSFYTGELFF. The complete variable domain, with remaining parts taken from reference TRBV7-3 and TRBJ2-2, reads GAGVSQTPSNKVTEKGKYVELRCDPISGHTALYWYRQSLGQGPEFLIYFQGTGAADDSGLPNDRFFAVRPEGSVSTLKIQRTERGDSAVYLCASSFYTGELFFGEGSRLTVL.

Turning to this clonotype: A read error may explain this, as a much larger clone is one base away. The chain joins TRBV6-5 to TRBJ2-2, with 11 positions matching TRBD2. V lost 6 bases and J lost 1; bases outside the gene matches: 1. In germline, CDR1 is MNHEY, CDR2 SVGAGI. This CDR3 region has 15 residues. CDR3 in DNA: TGTGCCAGCAGAGGACTAGCGGGGAACACCGGGGAGCTGTTTTTT. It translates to CASRGLAGNTGELFF.